The sequence of this T cell receptor (beta chain) was determined in a study of blood T cell repertoires in COVID-19 (dated by TCRdb to about 2020). General notes on the study: The collaborator samples originated in the United States, Italy and Spain and spanned the acute and convalescent phases of COVID-19. The repertoires were released in a freely available public database intended as a resource for research on the immune response to SARS-CoV-2. The dataset comprised deeply sampled blood TCRbeta repertoires from subjects exposed to, actively infected with, or recovered from COVID-19. Where available, HLA class I and class II types were taken from metadata supplied by the sample provider and were not determined by assay-based typing. The prospective study material was composed of cDNA or gDNA derived from T cells, B-cell-depleted T cells, or PBMCs. A de-identified subject ID, COVID-19 status, age in years and sex were almost always included in the sample metadata. Samples were obtained from the ongoing ImmuneRACE study (first 160 participants) and from 1,254 subjects provided by 6 global collaborators.

One collaborating source in Seattle enrolled patients during active infection and followed them longitudinally through the course of disease. Collaborating institutions collected whole blood in K2EDTA tubes following their own protocols. For TCRbeta analysis, collaborators shipped samples in one of three forms: frozen whole blood, isolated PBMCs, or DNA extracted from either of those sample types. Note on this clone: It has no known antigen specificity. The sample holds no much larger clone one base away, and base qualities are not on file.

As encoded in the germline V gene, CDR1 is MGHRA while CDR2 is YSYEKL. The CDR3 covers 14 residues, taking in both the cysteine and the phenylalanine. The sequence is cut down to CDR3 DNA, 42 bases in frame from base 1. The junction shows trimming of 4 bases on V and 7 bases on J, plus 16 bases between the germline ends. What the study reported, not specific to this receptor: The amount of clinical and demographic metadata varied by source and participant and was provided uncurated.

The immunoSEQ Assay, a bias-controlled multiplex PCR, was used to amplify TCRbeta CDR3 regions from genomic DNA. The published analysis was carried out like this. Within the assay, amplification of reference gene primers was used to estimate how many nucleated cells each sample contained. To quantify the absolute abundance of each unique TCRbeta CDR3 rearrangement, sequence reads were collapsed and filtered. For each sample, productive Simpson clonality was calculated as the square root of Simpson's diversity index over productive rearrangements. What TCRdb holds here is the immuneACCESS table cut down to in-frame rearrangements. Part of the clones is not present; checked against another copy, under half of the missing clones reflect an unresolved V gene, and the others are unexplained. V, J and clone size are taken as reported in that table, and D and trimming were inferred from the DNA itself. This sample lists a few hundred thousand clones; almost 90% were detected once. Of the sample, approximately 2.3% is held by the ten largest clones.

This chain is built from TRBV4-1 and TRBJ1-2; TRBD1 is possibly the D segment (5 matching bases). This receptor was obtained from a woman in her sixties or seventies with COVID-19, enrolled during active disease. The sample was peripheral blood. The CDR3 protein: CASSPITGEVGYTF. The sequenced DNA is TGCGCCAGCAGCCCGATCACGGGGGAAGTTGGCTACACCTTC.